This T cell receptor beta chain was identified in a study of T cell repertoires in cytomegalovirus infection. Study results and caveats: HLA-C-restricted CMV clonotypes gave the most frequent clonotype in two of eight donors.

This clonotype has only a few counts. Its antigen is unidentified. The CDR3 has 15 residues. V was cut by 6 bases and J by 5 bases, with 17 bases left in between. TCRdb redid the calling of the reads with MiXCR, one entry per CDR3 protein. Among hundreds of thousands of distinct CDR3 sequences, under 55% were seen once, and the ten largest hold 35% to 50%. The sequences come from cultured PBMCs, collected from culture after CMV antigen stimulation. The receptor was isolated from a human donor in good health (CMV status not recorded). Some clones in this sample may be carry-over from other donors' samples. The chain uses TRBV12-3 or TRBV12-4 and TRBJ2-1, with TRBD2 as a possible D gene (5 bases). CDR3 nucleotides: TGTGCCAGCAGCCGACTTGGACTTCCGAACAATGAGCAGTTCTTC. Its translation is CASSRLGLPNNEQFF.